This T cell receptor (beta chain) was identified in a study of blood T cell repertoires in COVID-19. Study in general: Donors in the United States, Italy and Spain gave samples during acute or convalescent COVID-19. Sources were T cells, B-cell-depleted T cells, or PBMCs; the material itself was cDNA or gDNA.

Authors' data handling: Cell counts per sample came from amplifying reference gene primers. Libraries were prepared by immunoSEQ multiplex PCR; TCRdb keeps only in-frame clonotypes and omits some of them. Clonal size and the V and J genes are those of that table, whereas D and trimming came from the DNA. The table has tens of thousands of clones, approximately 85% seen once. This receptor was obtained from a man between 60 and 75 years old with acute or convalescent COVID-19. Sequenced material: peripheral blood.

The CDR3 reads CASQRGYTDTQYF. The CDR3 nucleotides are TGTGCCAGCCAGCGGGGATACACAGATACGCAGTATTTT. The chain links TRBV6-5 to TRBJ2-3, with 7 bases matching TRBD2. V shed 8 bases and J 2 bases; nucleotides not matched to a gene: 4. Germline V gene data show CDR1 as MNHEY and CDR2 as SVGAGI. This CDR3 is built from 13 residues.